These T cell receptor beta chains were read from a single sample in a study of early T cells in non-severe SARS-CoV-2 infection. TCRdb processed the 5' RACE reads anew with MiXCR; each CDR3 protein has one entry. Of roughly 35,000 distinct CDR3 sequences in the sample, 5% to 6.5% were seen once. Material for sequencing was whole blood. These TCRs come from an adult who was a healthcare worker with PCR-confirmed SARS-CoV-2 infection or an uninfected control (not recorded which). CDR3s include the opening cysteine and the closing phenylalanine or tryptophan. The order of the fields is CDR3 protein, CDR3 DNA, D gene, clone size, V gene, J gene. A D gene is named only where the DNA matches it firmly. A clone size is listed for some rows: how often the clone was seen (once, few, many), or a class if it is expanded.

cdr3_aa: CASSLGETLYGYTF; cdr3_nt: TGTGCCAGCAGTTTAGGAGAAACCCTCTATGGCTACACCTTC; d_call: NA; clone_size: many; v_call: TRBV28; j_call: TRBJ1-2
cdr3_aa: CSARDVRGLYEQYF; cdr3_nt: TGCAGTGCTAGAGATGTTCGGGGACTCTACGAGCAGTACTTC; d_call: NA; clone_size: many; v_call: TRBV20-1; j_call: TRBJ2-7
cdr3_aa: CSATWTGGRTEAFF; cdr3_nt: TGCAGTGCTACCTGGACAGGGGGAAGAACTGAAGCTTTCTTT; d_call: TRBD1; clone_size: many; v_call: TRBV20-1; j_call: TRBJ1-1
cdr3_aa: CSASDGQIGQETQYF; cdr3_nt: TGCAGTGCTAGCGATGGACAGATAGGGCAAGAGACCCAGTACTTC; d_call: NA; clone_size: many; v_call: TRBV20-1; j_call: TRBJ2-5
cdr3_aa: CASRNPQGQGEETQYF; cdr3_nt: TGTGCCAGCAGGAACCCCCAGGGACAGGGGGAAGAGACCCAGTACTTC; d_call: TRBD1; clone_size: many; v_call: TRBV6-2/TRBV6-3; j_call: TRBJ2-5
cdr3_aa: CASSLFQTATNEKLFF; cdr3_nt: TGTGCCAGCAGTTTATTCCAGACAGCGACGAATGAAAAACTGTTTTTT; d_call: NA; clone_size: many; v_call: TRBV28; j_call: TRBJ1-4
cdr3_aa: CASSLALGVPDNEQFF; cdr3_nt: TGTGCTAGCAGCTTAGCATTAGGGGTACCCGACAATGAGCAGTTCTTC; d_call: NA; clone_size: NA; v_call: TRBV7-7; j_call: TRBJ2-1
cdr3_aa: CSAGGTTSTDTQYF; cdr3_nt: TGCAGTGCCGGAGGGACCACGAGCACAGATACGCAGTATTTT; d_call: NA; clone_size: once; v_call: TRBV20-1; j_call: TRBJ2-3
cdr3_aa: CATSDYGSSGTDTQYF; cdr3_nt: TGTGCCACCAGTGATTACGGTAGTTCGGGCACAGATACGCAGTATTTT; d_call: NA; clone_size: NA; v_call: TRBV24-1; j_call: TRBJ2-3
cdr3_aa: CASSIETGGAFYNEQFF; cdr3_nt: TGTGCCAGTAGTATAGAAACAGGGGGCGCCTTTTACAATGAGCAGTTCTTC; d_call: TRBD1; clone_size: many; v_call: TRBV19; j_call: TRBJ2-1
cdr3_aa: CASSYSGTYEQYF; cdr3_nt: TGTGCCAGCAGTTACTCAGGCACCTACGAGCAGTACTTC; d_call: NA; clone_size: many; v_call: TRBV6-5; j_call: TRBJ2-7
cdr3_aa: CASVRDRGTYEQYF; cdr3_nt: TGTGCCAGCGTACGGGACAGGGGGACCTACGAGCAGTACTTC; d_call: TRBD1; clone_size: many; v_call: TRBV2; j_call: TRBJ2-7
cdr3_aa: CASSLVPLTPGVGNTEAFF; cdr3_nt: TGTGCCAGCAGCTTGGTTCCCCTCACACCCGGGGTGGGGAACACTGAAGCTTTCTTT; d_call: NA; clone_size: NA; v_call: TRBV7-6; j_call: TRBJ1-1
cdr3_aa: CSASPGLAGPYTDTQYF; cdr3_nt: TGCAGTGCTAGTCCTGGACTAGCGGGGCCCTACACAGATACGCAGTATTTT; d_call: TRBD2; clone_size: many; v_call: TRBV20-1; j_call: TRBJ2-3
cdr3_aa: CSVAEQPNTEAFF; cdr3_nt: TGCAGCGTGGCGGAACAGCCGAACACTGAAGCTTTCTTT; d_call: NA; clone_size: few; v_call: TRBV29-1; j_call: TRBJ1-1
cdr3_aa: CASSSVPGATYEQYF; cdr3_nt: TGTGCCAGCAGCTCTGTGCCGGGAGCAACCTACGAGCAGTACTTC; d_call: NA; clone_size: many; v_call: TRBV7-2; j_call: TRBJ2-7
cdr3_aa: CASSKGLSGELFF; cdr3_nt: TGTGCCAGCAGTAAGGGGCTTTCCGGGGAGCTGTTTTTT; d_call: NA; clone_size: many; v_call: TRBV9; j_call: TRBJ2-2
cdr3_aa: CASSYSHGDSGANVLTF; cdr3_nt: TGTGCCAGCAGCTATTCACACGGAGACTCTGGGGCCAACGTCCTGACTTTC; d_call: NA; clone_size: many; v_call: TRBV3-1; j_call: TRBJ2-6
cdr3_aa: CASSLGQGPSYEQYF; cdr3_nt: TGTGCTAGCAGCTTGGGGCAGGGGCCATCCTACGAGCAGTACTTC; d_call: NA; clone_size: medium-sized; v_call: TRBV7-7; j_call: TRBJ2-7
cdr3_aa: CASSGGLTYEQYF; cdr3_nt: TGTGCCAGTAGCGGGGGCCTTACCTACGAGCAGTACTTC; d_call: NA; clone_size: NA; v_call: TRBV19; j_call: TRBJ2-7
cdr3_aa: CASSVGGTAAYNEQFF; cdr3_nt: TGTGCCAGCAGCGTAGGGGGGACCGCCGCCTACAATGAGCAGTTCTTC; d_call: NA; clone_size: NA; v_call: TRBV9; j_call: TRBJ2-1
cdr3_aa: CASASASAPGNEQYF; cdr3_nt: TGTGCCAGCGCCTCCGCGTCTGCCCCGGGGAACGAGCAGTACTTC; d_call: NA; clone_size: NA; v_call: TRBV27; j_call: TRBJ2-7
cdr3_aa: CASSTIKWDRVRSYNEQFF; cdr3_nt: TGCGCCAGCAGTACTATTAAGTGGGACAGGGTTCGCTCCTACAATGAGCAGTTCTTC; d_call: TRBD1; clone_size: many; v_call: TRBV5-1; j_call: TRBJ2-1
cdr3_aa: CAIGRSYEQYF; cdr3_nt: TGTGCCATTGGACGGTCCTACGAGCAGTACTTC; d_call: NA; clone_size: many; v_call: TRBV28; j_call: TRBJ2-7
cdr3_aa: CASSLVTGGTFYGYTF; cdr3_nt: TGTGCCAGCAGTTTAGTGACAGGGGGGACCTTCTATGGCTACACCTTC; d_call: TRBD1; clone_size: once; v_call: TRBV12-3/TRBV12-4; j_call: TRBJ1-2
cdr3_aa: CASSQGGQGYEQYF; cdr3_nt: TGTGCCAGCAGCCAAGGGGGACAGGGCTACGAGCAGTACTTC; d_call: TRBD1; clone_size: medium-sized; v_call: TRBV3-1; j_call: TRBJ2-7
cdr3_aa: CASSLGLGLAGPRSSYEQYF; cdr3_nt: TGCGCCAGCAGCTTGGGCCTGGGACTAGCGGGGCCCAGGAGCTCCTACGAGCAGTACTTC; d_call: TRBD2; clone_size: many; v_call: TRBV5-1; j_call: TRBJ2-7
cdr3_aa: CASSFTNYGYTF; cdr3_nt: TGTGCCAGCAGTTTCACTAACTATGGCTACACCTTC; d_call: NA; clone_size: many; v_call: TRBV12-3/TRBV12-4; j_call: TRBJ1-2
cdr3_aa: CSARDSGTGAGEQYF; cdr3_nt: TGCAGTGCTAGAGATTCCGGGACAGGGGCGGGCGAGCAGTACTTC; d_call: TRBD1; clone_size: many; v_call: TRBV20-1; j_call: TRBJ2-7
cdr3_aa: CASSLGPSSNQPQHF; cdr3_nt: TGTGCCAGCAGCCTGGGACCCAGTAGCAATCAGCCCCAGCATTTT; d_call: NA; clone_size: many; v_call: TRBV5-6; j_call: TRBJ1-5
cdr3_aa: CSVTGQEGGVGAFF; cdr3_nt: TGCAGCGTTACCGGACAGGAAGGTGGCGTTGGAGCTTTCTTT; d_call: TRBD1; clone_size: many; v_call: TRBV29-1; j_call: TRBJ1-1
cdr3_aa: CASAQASTDTQYF; cdr3_nt: TGTGCCAGCGCACAAGCTAGCACAGATACGCAGTATTTT; d_call: NA; clone_size: many; v_call: TRBV7-8; j_call: TRBJ2-3
cdr3_aa: CASSSWGGQGVHEQYF; cdr3_nt: TGTGCCAGCAGCTCTTGGGGCGGGCAGGGGGTCCACGAGCAGTACTTC; d_call: TRBD1; clone_size: NA; v_call: TRBV7-6; j_call: TRBJ2-7
cdr3_aa: CASSQVSTGELFF; cdr3_nt: TGCGCCAGCAGCCAAGTATCCACCGGGGAGCTGTTTTTT; d_call: NA; clone_size: few; v_call: TRBV4-1; j_call: TRBJ2-2
cdr3_aa: CSARDRASYGYTF; cdr3_nt: TGCAGTGCTAGAGATCGCGCGAGCTATGGCTACACCTTC; d_call: NA; clone_size: many; v_call: TRBV20-1; j_call: TRBJ1-2
cdr3_aa: CASSSLAGASYEQYF; cdr3_nt: TGTGCCAGCAGCTCCCTAGCGGGGGCCTCCTACGAGCAGTACTTC; d_call: TRBD2; clone_size: many; v_call: TRBV4-2; j_call: TRBJ2-7
cdr3_aa: CASSGRQGLNEKLFF; cdr3_nt: TGTGCCAGCAGCGGCAGACAGGGCCTTAATGAAAAACTGTTTTTT; d_call: TRBD1; clone_size: many; v_call: TRBV7-8; j_call: TRBJ1-4
cdr3_aa: CASSLLQGATNEKLFF; cdr3_nt: TGCGCCAGCAGCTTACTACAGGGGGCAACTAATGAAAAACTGTTTTTT; d_call: TRBD1; clone_size: NA; v_call: TRBV5-1; j_call: TRBJ1-4
cdr3_aa: CASSSLGGGYNEQFF; cdr3_nt: TGTGCCAGCAGCAGCCTGGGGGGGGGCTACAATGAGCAGTTCTTC; d_call: TRBD2; clone_size: few; v_call: TRBV4-2; j_call: TRBJ2-1
cdr3_aa: CASSRSGSIYNEQFF; cdr3_nt: TGTGCCAGCAGTAGGAGCGGGAGTATCTACAATGAGCAGTTCTTC; d_call: TRBD2; clone_size: NA; v_call: TRBV7-3; j_call: TRBJ2-1
cdr3_aa: CASSTSPGLEQFF; cdr3_nt: TGTGCCAGTAGTACCTCTCCGGGACTTGAGCAGTTCTTC; d_call: NA; clone_size: many; v_call: TRBV19; j_call: TRBJ2-1
cdr3_aa: CASSYSQGAKEKLFF; cdr3_nt: TGTGCCAGCAGTTATTCACAGGGGGCAAAAGAAAAACTGTTTTTT; d_call: TRBD1; clone_size: many; v_call: TRBV6-5; j_call: TRBJ1-4
cdr3_aa: CASSLVGEADTQYF; cdr3_nt: TGCGCCAGCAGCTTGGTGGGGGAGGCAGATACGCAGTATTTT; d_call: NA; clone_size: many; v_call: TRBV5-1; j_call: TRBJ2-3
cdr3_aa: CASSQVQSSGNTIYF; cdr3_nt: TGCGCCAGCAGCCAAGTTCAGAGCTCTGGAAACACCATATATTTT; d_call: NA; clone_size: many; v_call: TRBV4-3; j_call: TRBJ1-3
cdr3_aa: CASSLEGFGTGRYEQFF; cdr3_nt: TGCGCCAGCAGCTTGGAGGGTTTTGGAACAGGTCGGTATGAGCAGTTCTTC; d_call: NA; clone_size: many; v_call: TRBV5-1; j_call: TRBJ2-1
cdr3_aa: CASSLLQGTQSSYEQYF; cdr3_nt: TGCGCCAGCAGCTTACTCCAAGGGACTCAAAGCTCCTACGAGCAGTACTTC; d_call: NA; clone_size: NA; v_call: TRBV5-1; j_call: TRBJ2-7
cdr3_aa: CASRTSATYEQYF; cdr3_nt: TGTGCCAGCAGGACTAGCGCGACCTACGAGCAGTACTTC; d_call: TRBD2; clone_size: many; v_call: TRBV7-8; j_call: TRBJ2-7
cdr3_aa: CASSSRTYRVNEQFF; cdr3_nt: TGTGCCAGCAGTTCCCGAACTTACAGGGTCAATGAGCAGTTCTTC; d_call: NA; clone_size: few; v_call: TRBV6-5; j_call: TRBJ2-1
cdr3_aa: CSARLTGTSTYIQYF; cdr3_nt: TGCAGTGCTAGACTAACCGGGACTAGCACTTACATTCAGTACTTC; d_call: TRBD2; clone_size: few; v_call: TRBV20-1; j_call: TRBJ2-4
cdr3_aa: CASSFRAHGYTF; cdr3_nt: TGTGCCAGCAGTTTCCGGGCGCATGGCTACACCTTC; d_call: NA; clone_size: many; v_call: TRBV12-3/TRBV12-4; j_call: TRBJ1-2
cdr3_aa: CASSLVGGVDEQFF; cdr3_nt: TGTGCCAGCAGCTTAGTCGGGGGGGTTGATGAGCAGTTCTTC; d_call: TRBD2; clone_size: many; v_call: TRBV7-2; j_call: TRBJ2-1
cdr3_aa: CASSGPVDGSNEKLFF; cdr3_nt: TGTGCCAGCAGCGGACCGGTAGACGGATCTAATGAAAAACTGTTTTTT; d_call: NA; clone_size: many; v_call: TRBV7-9; j_call: TRBJ1-4
cdr3_aa: CASSPGAETYEQYF; cdr3_nt: TGTGCCAGCTCACCAGGGGCAGAGACCTACGAGCAGTACTTC; d_call: NA; clone_size: NA; v_call: TRBV18; j_call: TRBJ2-7
cdr3_aa: CASSQETVARSYNEQFF; cdr3_nt: TGTGCCAGCAGCCAAGAAACTGTCGCTAGGTCCTACAATGAGCAGTTCTTC; d_call: NA; clone_size: many; v_call: TRBV4-2; j_call: TRBJ2-1
cdr3_aa: CASFEQGKGYGYTF; cdr3_nt: TGTGCCAGCTTCGAGCAGGGAAAAGGCTATGGCTACACCTTC; d_call: NA; clone_size: many; v_call: TRBV12-3/TRBV12-4; j_call: TRBJ1-2
cdr3_aa: CSAGVAGRGSYEQYF; cdr3_nt: TGCAGTGCTGGGGTGGCAGGCAGGGGATCCTACGAGCAGTACTTC; d_call: NA; clone_size: NA; v_call: TRBV20-1; j_call: TRBJ2-7